This T cell receptor beta chain comes out of a study of tumor-infiltrating lymphocytes in primary liver carcinoma. As for the study in general: Patients were both men and women, whose ages ran from 30 to 69 years. Samples yielded about 3.5 to 7.5 million productive TCRbeta reads, similar across tissue types. Study findings and constraints: Blood fell significantly below tumors in its top-250-clone fraction (p = 0.039).

TCR beta cDNA was reverse-transcribed from 450 to 500 ng of total RNA. The reaction used a constant-region primer and ProtoScript II reverse transcriptase. Three rounds of nested multiplex PCR with slightly modified ARM-PCR produced TCR beta libraries. Forward primers for TRBV1-TRBV30 and a C-beta reverse primer served the first two PCR rounds, at around 9 cycles each. Via MiXCR, TCRdb re-called the multiplex PCR reads, giving one row per CDR3 protein. The table records hundreds of thousands of distinct CDR3 sequences, approximately 65% of them present only once. This clonotype showed up just once. The antigen remains unidentified. At one boundary the junction diverges from the germline segment, which might be a read error. The CDR3 runs 15 residues. Blood RNA was derived from unsorted whole blood, and germline DNA was extracted too. Roughly 4.1 milliliters of peripheral blood were gathered ahead of the operation.

The rearrangement joins TRBV12-3 or TRBV12-4 to TRBJ2-7; D possibly corresponds to TRBD2 (5 bases). The clonotype comes from a man aged 40-49 years with primary liver carcinoma and hepatitis B virus infection. The sequenced sample consisted of peripheral blood. CDR3 in amino acids: CASSLPGSDPYEQYF. DNA of the CDR3: TGTGCCAGCAGTCTCCCGGGTAGCGATCCCTACGAGCAGTATTTC.